This is a list of T cell receptor beta chains from one sample in a study of beta chain features in type 1 diabetes. Sequencing used immunoSEQ multiplex PCR; TCRdb keeps in-frame clones, though not all of them. The table has under 300,000 clones, roughly 10% seen once. Sample: naive CD4+ T cells from blood. These receptors were collected from a man younger than 40 with type 1 diabetes. The CDR3 runs from the conserved cysteine through the conserved F or W. D genes are given only for firm matches. Only some rows state a clone size, as once, few, many or a class for expanded clones.

j_call	clone_size	v_call	d_call	cdr3_aa
TRBJ2-7	-	TRBV4-2	-	CASSQDWGRRAYEQYF
TRBJ1-5	few	TRBV7-9	-	CASRNRPASPQHF
TRBJ2-7	few	TRBV7-2	TRBD1	CASSQDRARYEQYF
TRBJ2-7	-	TRBV7-9	-	CASGRNSLYEQYF
TRBJ2-7	-	TRBV9	-	CASSVGTDYLGEQYF
TRBJ2-7	-	TRBV5-1	-	CASSLEGALRGNDEQYF
TRBJ1-1	-	TRBV5-4	-	CASSLSKNTEAFF
TRBJ2-1	few	TRBV28	TRBD2	CASSIASGGAYEQFF
TRBJ2-7	-	TRBV11-3	-	CASREGEEQYF
TRBJ1-2	-	TRBV20-1	-	CSAATGSYTF
TRBJ1-2	few	TRBV6-5	TRBD1	CASSRDRGYGYTF
TRBJ1-4	few	TRBV30	-	CAWISDSHEKLFF
TRBJ2-6	few	TRBV19	-	CASGTPGSGANVLTF
TRBJ2-6	-	TRBV28	-	CASSFSLANVLTF
TRBJ2-2	few	TRBV11-2	-	CASSFPGTGELFF
TRBJ2-2	-	TRBV5-1	-	CASSLSGTLFF
TRBJ2-5	-	TRBV19	-	CATRLRARSWETQYF
TRBJ1-2	few	TRBV6-5	TRBD1	CASSYDRGYYGYTF
TRBJ2-3	few	TRBV5-1	-	CASRTGSTDTQYF
TRBJ2-5	few	TRBV7-6	TRBD2	CASSLAPSGQETQYF
TRBJ1-5	few	TRBV2	-	CASSELGGHSNQPQHF
TRBJ2-4	-	TRBV6-5	TRBD1	CASSSTGVTKNIQYF
TRBJ2-5	-	TRBV7-3	-	CASSLNGGRETQYF
TRBJ2-5	-	TRBV2	TRBD2	CAGTTSGTQYF
TRBJ2-2	few	TRBV4-2	-	CASSQRKGSPGELFF
TRBJ2-3	few	TRBV4-3	TRBD2	CASSQDTASGGRDTQYF
TRBJ2-7	-	TRBV18	TRBD1	CASSPGDRGIDEQYF
TRBJ1-1	-	TRBV28	TRBD1	CASSFDRGLRDTEAFF
TRBJ2-3	few	TRBV7-8	-	CASSSRGFTDTQYF
TRBJ2-7	once	TRBV5-4	TRBD1	CASSLYGTGLYF